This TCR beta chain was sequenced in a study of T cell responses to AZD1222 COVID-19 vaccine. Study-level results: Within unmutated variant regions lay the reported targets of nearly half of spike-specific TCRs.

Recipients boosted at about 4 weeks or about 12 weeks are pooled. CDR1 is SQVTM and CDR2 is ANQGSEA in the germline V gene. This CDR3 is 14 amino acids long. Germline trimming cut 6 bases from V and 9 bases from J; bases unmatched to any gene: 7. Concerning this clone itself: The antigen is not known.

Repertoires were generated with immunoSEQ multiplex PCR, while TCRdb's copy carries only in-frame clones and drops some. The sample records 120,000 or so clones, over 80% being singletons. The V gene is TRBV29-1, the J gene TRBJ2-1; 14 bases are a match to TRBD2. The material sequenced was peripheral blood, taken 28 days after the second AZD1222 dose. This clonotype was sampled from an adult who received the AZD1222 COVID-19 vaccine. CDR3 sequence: CSVETSGRAGEQFF. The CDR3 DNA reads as TGCAGCGTGGAGACTAGCGGGAGGGCGGGTGAGCAGTTCTTC.